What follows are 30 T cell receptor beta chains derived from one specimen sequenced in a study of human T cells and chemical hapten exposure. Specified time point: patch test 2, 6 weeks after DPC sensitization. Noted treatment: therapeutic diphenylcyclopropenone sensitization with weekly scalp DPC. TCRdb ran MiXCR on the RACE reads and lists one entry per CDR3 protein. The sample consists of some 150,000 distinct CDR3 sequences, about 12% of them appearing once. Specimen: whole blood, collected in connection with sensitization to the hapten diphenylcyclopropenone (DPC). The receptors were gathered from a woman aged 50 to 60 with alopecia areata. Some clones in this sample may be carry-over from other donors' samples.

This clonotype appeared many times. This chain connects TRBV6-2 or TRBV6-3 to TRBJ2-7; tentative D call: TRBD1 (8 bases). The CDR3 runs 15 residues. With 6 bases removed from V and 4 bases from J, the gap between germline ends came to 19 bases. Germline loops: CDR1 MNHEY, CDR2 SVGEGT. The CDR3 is CASRPGGQGKYEQYF. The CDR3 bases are TGTGCCAGCAGACCGGGAGGACAGGGAAAGTACGAGCAGTACTTC.

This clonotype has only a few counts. The CDR3 DNA is TGTGCCAGCAGCTTACGACAGGGAGAAAAACTGTTTTTT. It yields the protein CASSLRQGEKLFF. The rearrangement links TRBV7-2 to TRBJ1-4, with TRBD1 matching over 7 bases. CDR1 and CDR2 from the germline V gene are SGHTA and FQGNSA. This CDR3 region has 13 residues. The ends lost 2 bases at V and 8 bases at J; junction bases unmatched: 2. The full variable domain, its missing parts supplied by reference TRBV7-2 and TRBJ1-4, is GAGVSQSPSNKVTEKGKDVELRCDPISGHTALYWYRQSLGQGLEFLIYFQGNSAPDKSGLPSDRFSAERTGGSVSTLTIQRTQQEDSAVYLCASSLRQGEKLFFGSGTQLSVL.

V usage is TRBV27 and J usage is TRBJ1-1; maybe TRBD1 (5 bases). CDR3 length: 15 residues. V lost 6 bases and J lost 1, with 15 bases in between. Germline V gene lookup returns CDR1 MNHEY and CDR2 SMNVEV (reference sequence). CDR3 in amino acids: CASSLAGLSNTEAFF. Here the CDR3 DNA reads TGTGCCAGCAGCTTAGCGGGACTCTCGAACACTGAAGCTTTCTTT.

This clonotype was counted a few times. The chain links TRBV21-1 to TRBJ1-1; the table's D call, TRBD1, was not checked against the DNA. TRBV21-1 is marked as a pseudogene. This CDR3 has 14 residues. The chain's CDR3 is CASSNRGVNTEAFF. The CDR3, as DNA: TGTGCCAGCAGCAACAGGGGAGTGAACACTGAAGCTTTCTTT.

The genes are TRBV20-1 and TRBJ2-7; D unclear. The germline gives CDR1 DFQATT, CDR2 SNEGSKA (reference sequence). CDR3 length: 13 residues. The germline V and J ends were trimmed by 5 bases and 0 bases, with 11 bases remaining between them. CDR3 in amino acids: CSAPTSSSYEQYF. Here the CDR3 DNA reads TGCAGTGCTCCAACCTCTAGCTCCTACGAGCAGTACTTC.

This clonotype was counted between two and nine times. The CDR3 protein is CASDGWTGGSGTEAFF. CDR3 DNA: TGTGCCAGCGATGGCTGGACAGGGGGCTCGGGCACTGAAGCTTTCTTT. This chain joins TRBV6-5 and TRBJ1-1, with TRBD1 identical over 11 bases. This CDR3 is built from 16 residues. Germline CDR1 is MNHEY and CDR2 is SVGAGI. The V segment lost 8 bases and the J segment 4 bases; nucleotides outside the gene matches: 12.

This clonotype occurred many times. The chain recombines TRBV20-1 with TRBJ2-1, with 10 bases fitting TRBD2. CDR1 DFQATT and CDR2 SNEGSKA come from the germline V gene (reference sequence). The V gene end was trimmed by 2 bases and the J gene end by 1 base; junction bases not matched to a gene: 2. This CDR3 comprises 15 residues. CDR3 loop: CSARPLAGSYNEQFF. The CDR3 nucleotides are TGCAGTGCTAGACCACTAGCGGGGTCCTACAATGAGCAGTTCTTC.

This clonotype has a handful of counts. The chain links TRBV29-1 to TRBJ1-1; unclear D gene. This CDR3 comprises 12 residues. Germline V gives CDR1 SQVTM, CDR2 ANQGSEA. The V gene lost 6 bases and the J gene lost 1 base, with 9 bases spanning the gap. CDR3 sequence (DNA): TGCAGCGTCTGGCAGACGAACACTGAAGCTTTCTTT. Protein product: CSVWQTNTEAFF.

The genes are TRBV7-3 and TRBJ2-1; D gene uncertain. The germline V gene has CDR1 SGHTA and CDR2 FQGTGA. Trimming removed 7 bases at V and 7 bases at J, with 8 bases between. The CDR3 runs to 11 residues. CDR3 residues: CASTLGNEQFF. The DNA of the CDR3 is TGTGCCAGCACTCTAGGGAATGAGCAGTTCTTC.

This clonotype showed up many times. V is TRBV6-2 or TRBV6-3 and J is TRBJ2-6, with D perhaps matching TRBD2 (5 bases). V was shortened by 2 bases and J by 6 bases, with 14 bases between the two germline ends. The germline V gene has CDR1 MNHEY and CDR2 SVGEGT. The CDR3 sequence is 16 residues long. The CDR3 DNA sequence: TGTGCCAGCAGTTACACCGGGGAGAGAGTGGCCAACGTCCTGACTTTC. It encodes CASSYTGERVANVLTF.

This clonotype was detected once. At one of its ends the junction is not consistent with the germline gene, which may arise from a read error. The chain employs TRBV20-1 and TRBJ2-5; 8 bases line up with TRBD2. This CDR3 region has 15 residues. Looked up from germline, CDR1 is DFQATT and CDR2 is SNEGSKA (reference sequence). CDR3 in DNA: TGCAGTGCTGGTGTGGCGGGAGGTATCCAAGATACCCAGTACTTC. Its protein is CSAGVAGGIQDTQYF.

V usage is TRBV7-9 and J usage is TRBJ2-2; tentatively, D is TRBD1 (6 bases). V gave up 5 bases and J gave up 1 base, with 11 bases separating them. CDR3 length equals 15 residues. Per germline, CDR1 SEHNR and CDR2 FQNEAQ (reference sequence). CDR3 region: CASSPQGLNTGELFF. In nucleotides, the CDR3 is TGTGCCAGCAGCCCTCAGGGGCTGAACACCGGGGAGCTGTTTTTT.

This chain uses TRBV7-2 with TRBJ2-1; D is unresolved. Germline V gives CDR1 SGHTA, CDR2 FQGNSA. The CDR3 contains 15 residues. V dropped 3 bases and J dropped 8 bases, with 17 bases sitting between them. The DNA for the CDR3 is TGTGCCAGCAGCTTCGGCGGAGAGATTTGGGATGAGCAGTTCTTC. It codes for CASSFGGEIWDEQFF.

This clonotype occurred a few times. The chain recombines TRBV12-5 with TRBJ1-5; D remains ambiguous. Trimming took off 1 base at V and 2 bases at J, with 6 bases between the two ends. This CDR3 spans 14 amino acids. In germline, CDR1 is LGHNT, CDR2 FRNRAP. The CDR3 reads CASGLDVGNQPQHF. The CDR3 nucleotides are TGTGCTAGTGGTTTGGATGTTGGCAATCAGCCCCAGCATTTT.

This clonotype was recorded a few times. The CDR3 spells CAGAGTGLGYTF. The CDR3 DNA follows: TGTGCCGGCGCCGGGACAGGGCTTGGCTACACCTTC. The chain joins TRBV2 to TRBJ1-2; TRBD1 matches 9 bases. Trimming cost V 11 bases and J 7 bases; bases outside gene matches: 8. There are 12 residues in the CDR3. Germline CDR1 is SNHLY and CDR2 is FYNNEI.

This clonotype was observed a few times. The CDR3 sequence is CASSNRESATEAFF. For the CDR3, the DNA is TGCGCCAGCAGCAACAGGGAGAGTGCCACTGAAGCTTTCTTT. The chain links TRBV5-1 to TRBJ1-1; perhaps TRBD1 as D (6 bases). The CDR3 runs to 14 residues. The germline gives CDR1 SGHRS, CDR2 YFSETQ. Trimming left V 4 bases short and J 4 bases short, with 14 bases between.

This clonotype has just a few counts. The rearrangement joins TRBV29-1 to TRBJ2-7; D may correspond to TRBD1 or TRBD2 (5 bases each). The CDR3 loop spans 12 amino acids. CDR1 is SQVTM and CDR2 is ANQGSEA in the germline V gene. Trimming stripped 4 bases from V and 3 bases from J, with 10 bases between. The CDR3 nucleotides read TGCAGCGTTGGGGACGGGAACTACGAGCAGTACTTC. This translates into CSVGDGNYEQYF.

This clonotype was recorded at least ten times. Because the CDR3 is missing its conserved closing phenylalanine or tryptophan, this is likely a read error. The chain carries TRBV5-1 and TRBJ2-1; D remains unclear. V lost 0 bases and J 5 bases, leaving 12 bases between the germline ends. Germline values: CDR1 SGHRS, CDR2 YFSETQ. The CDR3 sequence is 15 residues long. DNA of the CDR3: TGCGCCAGCAGCTTGGACTCCTTGCCCCACAATGAGCAGTTCTCC. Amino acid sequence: CASSLDSLPHNEQFS.

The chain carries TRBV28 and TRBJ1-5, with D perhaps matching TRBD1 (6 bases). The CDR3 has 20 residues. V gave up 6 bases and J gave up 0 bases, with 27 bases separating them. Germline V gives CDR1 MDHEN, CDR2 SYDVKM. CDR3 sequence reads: CASSPIEGRGALYSNQPQHF. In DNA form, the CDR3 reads TGTGCCAGCAGCCCCATCGAGGGGAGGGGGGCGCTTTATAGCAATCAGCCCCAGCATTTT.

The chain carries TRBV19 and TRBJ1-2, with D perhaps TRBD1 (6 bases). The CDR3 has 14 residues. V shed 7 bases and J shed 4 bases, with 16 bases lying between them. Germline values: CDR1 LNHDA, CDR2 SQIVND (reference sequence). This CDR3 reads CASKPTGPFYGYTF. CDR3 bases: TGTGCCAGTAAACCTACAGGGCCCTTCTATGGCTACACCTTC.

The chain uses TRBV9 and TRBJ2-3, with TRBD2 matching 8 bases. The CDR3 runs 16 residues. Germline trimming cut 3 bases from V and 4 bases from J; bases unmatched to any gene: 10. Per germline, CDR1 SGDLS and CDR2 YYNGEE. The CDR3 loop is CASSGLSGSGADTQYF. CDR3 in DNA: TGTGCCAGCAGCGGATTAAGCGGGAGTGGCGCAGATACGCAGTATTTT.

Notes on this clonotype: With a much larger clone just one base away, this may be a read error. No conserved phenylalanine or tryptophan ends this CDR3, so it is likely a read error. The chain's CDR3 is CASSLSINSYNEQFS. In DNA form, the CDR3 reads TGCGCCAGCAGCCTTAGTATCAACTCCTACAATGAGCAGTTCTCC. The rearrangement uses TRBV4-3 and TRBJ2-1; D remains ambiguous. CDR1 and CDR2 (germline): LGHNA, YSLEER. This CDR3 is built from 15 residues. V was pared by 4 bases and J by 0 bases, with 10 bases between.

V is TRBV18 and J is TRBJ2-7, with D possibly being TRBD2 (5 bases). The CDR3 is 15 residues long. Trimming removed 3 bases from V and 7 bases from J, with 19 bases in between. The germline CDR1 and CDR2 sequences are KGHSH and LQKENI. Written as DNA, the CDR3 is TGTGCCAGCTCACCCCAACGGGGTTCTCCGGGTGAGCAGTACTTC. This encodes CASSPQRGSPGEQYF.

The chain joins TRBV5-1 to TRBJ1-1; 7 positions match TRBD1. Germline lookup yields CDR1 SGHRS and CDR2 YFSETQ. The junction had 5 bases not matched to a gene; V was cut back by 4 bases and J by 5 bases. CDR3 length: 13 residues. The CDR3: CASSETGTTEAFF. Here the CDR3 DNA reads TGCGCCAGCAGCGAGACAGGGACAACTGAAGCTTTCTTT.

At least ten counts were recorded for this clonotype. Here the CDR3 reads CSVELGSRGYTF. The DNA of the CDR3 is TGCAGCGTTGAACTCGGCAGTCGCGGCTACACCTTC. The chain uses TRBV29-1 and TRBJ1-2; D not resolved. The V gene's germline CDR1 is SQVTM and CDR2 ANQGSEA. CDR3 length equals 12 residues. Trimming removed 2 bases at V and 8 bases at J, with 12 bases between.

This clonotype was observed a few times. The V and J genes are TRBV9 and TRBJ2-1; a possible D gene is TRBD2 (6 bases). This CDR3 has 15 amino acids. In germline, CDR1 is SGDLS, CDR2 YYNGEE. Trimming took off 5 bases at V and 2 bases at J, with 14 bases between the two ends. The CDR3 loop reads CASSRTGTAYNEQFF. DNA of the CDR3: TGTGCCAGCAGTCGAACCGGGACTGCCTACAATGAGCAGTTCTTC. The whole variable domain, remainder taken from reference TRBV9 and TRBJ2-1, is DSGVTQTPKHLITATGQRVTLRCSPRSGDLSVYWYQQSLDQGLQFLIQYYNGEERAKGNILERFSAQQFPDLHSELNLSSLELGDSALYFCASSRTGTAYNEQFFGPGTRLTVL.

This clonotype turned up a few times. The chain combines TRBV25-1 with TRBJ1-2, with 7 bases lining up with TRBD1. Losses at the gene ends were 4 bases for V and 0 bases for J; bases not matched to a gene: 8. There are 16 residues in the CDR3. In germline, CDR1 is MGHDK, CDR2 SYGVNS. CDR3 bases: TGTGCCAGCAGTGGGGGAGGGGGCAGCACTAACTATGGCTACACCTTC. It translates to CASSGGGGSTNYGYTF.

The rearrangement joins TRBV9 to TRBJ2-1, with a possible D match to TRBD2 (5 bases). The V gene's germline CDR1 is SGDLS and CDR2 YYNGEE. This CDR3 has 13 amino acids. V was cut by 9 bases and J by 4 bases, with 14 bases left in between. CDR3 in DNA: TGTGCCACCTCAACCCCGGGGTACAATGAGCAGTTCTTC. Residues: CATSTPGYNEQFF.

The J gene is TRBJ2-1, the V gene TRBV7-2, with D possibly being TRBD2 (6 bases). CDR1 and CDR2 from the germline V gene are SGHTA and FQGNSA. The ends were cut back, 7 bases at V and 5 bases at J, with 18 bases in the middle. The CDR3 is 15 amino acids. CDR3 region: CASMPMGTYNNEQFF. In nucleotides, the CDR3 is TGTGCCAGCATGCCGATGGGGACTTACAACAATGAGCAGTTCTTC.

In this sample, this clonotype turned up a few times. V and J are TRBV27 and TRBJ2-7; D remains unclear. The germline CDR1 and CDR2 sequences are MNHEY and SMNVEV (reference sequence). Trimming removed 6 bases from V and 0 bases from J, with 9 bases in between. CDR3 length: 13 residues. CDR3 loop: CASSLRVSYEQYF. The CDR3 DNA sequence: TGTGCCAGCAGCTTAAGAGTCTCCTACGAGCAGTACTTC.